Listed below are T cell receptor beta chains from one sample, sequenced in a study of blood T cell repertoires in COVID-19. Profiled with immunoSEQ multiplex PCR; TCRdb holds only in-frame clones, not every one. The table records 250,000 to 300,000 clones, approximately 89% of them present only once. The sample comprised peripheral blood. These receptors originate from a woman between 25 and 40 years old with COVID-19, enrolled during active disease. Both conserved end residues are part of each CDR3. Fields, in order: CDR3 protein, V gene, J gene.

CATSWGRDNTDTQYF	TRBV24-1	TRBJ2-3
CASSFWTSGDLADTQYF	TRBV5-1	TRBJ2-3
CASSTGQGAYNEQFF	TRBV5-1	TRBJ2-1
CASSLAPEGYGYTF	TRBV27	TRBJ1-2
CASSLGSRGENTEAFF	TRBV5-8	TRBJ1-1
CASSQGNGGEQYF	TRBV3-1/TRBV3-2	TRBJ2-7
CASEATTGELFF	TRBV12-3/TRBV12-4	TRBJ2-2
CASSLSGDGNQPQHF	TRBV7-2	TRBJ1-5
CASSLQGSLAFF	TRBV28	TRBJ1-1
CAISDRTGRMNTEAFF	TRBV10-3	TRBJ1-1
CASSYFRNRGLNTIYF	TRBV11-2	TRBJ1-3
CASRGTGTDQPQHF	TRBV6-5	TRBJ1-5
CASSSVLGVSGANVLTF	TRBV11-2	TRBJ2-6
CASSPDRLYGYTF	TRBV9	TRBJ1-2
CASSIAGGETQYF	TRBV19	TRBJ2-5
CASSQDFGLELDTQYF	TRBV4-1	TRBJ2-3
CASSLGGGRGGYYGYTF	TRBV18	TRBJ1-2
CATGQGMEGYTF	TRBV19	TRBJ1-2
CASSDTGGGYTF	TRBV18	TRBJ1-2
CASSDRGKPQHF	TRBV7-9	TRBJ1-5
CAISDSGGVGEQYF	TRBV10-3	TRBJ2-7
CASSQDLEGLNTEAFF	TRBV4-1	TRBJ1-1